Listed here are 21 T cell receptor beta chains from one sample, sequenced in a study of blood T cell repertoires in COVID-19. Generated by immunoSEQ multiplex PCR, the TCRdb table keeps only in-frame clones and is missing some. The repertoire consists of hundreds of thousands of clones, with 90% occurring once and the leading ten covering 1.2%. The material sequenced was PBMCs or T cells enriched from blood (not recorded which). The receptor source for this set is a man aged 30-40 years who had recovered from COVID-19.

The chain employs TRBV11-2 and TRBJ2-1; TRBD2 matches 8 bases. Unmatched junction bases numbered 12, after V lost 2 bases and J lost 3 bases. The CDR3 totals 18 residues. CDR1 is SGHAT, CDR2 FQNNGV, per germline. CDR3 nucleotides: TGTGCCAGCAGCTTACCCCCCATTAATAGCGGGGACTACAATGAGCAGTTCTTC. This translates into CASSLPPINSGDYNEQFF.

The rearrangement links TRBV1 to TRBJ2-5; no check of the table's D call, TRBD1, against the DNA was made. TRBV1 corresponds to a pseudogene. The CDR3 is 19 residues long. The CDR3 protein is CTSSQGAGRGLMYQETQYF. The CDR3 DNA sequence: TGCACCAGCAGCCAAGGTGCTGGCAGGGGGCTGATGTACCAAGAGACCCAGTACTTC.

This chain joins TRBV6-5 and TRBJ1-6; D possibly corresponds to TRBD1 (5 bases). Germline CDR1 reads MNHEY; CDR2 reads SVGAGI. CDR3 size: 15 residues. V was pared by 6 bases and J by 5 bases, with 14 bases between. Here the CDR3 reads CASSLKAGNNSPLHF. The CDR3 DNA reads as TGTGCCAGCAGCCTTAAGGCAGGGAATAATTCACCCCTCCACTTT.

The chain combines TRBV6-5 with TRBJ1-3; unclear D gene. The germline gives CDR1 MNHEY, CDR2 SVGAGI. The CDR3 covers 13 residues. The V end was cut by 7 bases, the J end by 0 bases, with 7 bases between. CDR3 in amino acids: CASTTNSGNTIYF. For the CDR3, the DNA is TGTGCCAGCACGACAAACTCTGGAAACACCATATATTTT.

This clone was recorded only once. This chain links TRBV5-1 with TRBJ1-5; TRBD1 agrees at 8 bases. The CDR3 has 15 residues. Germline CDR1 SGHRS, CDR2 YFSETQ. V was pared by 6 bases and J by 1 base, with 6 bases of the junction left unmatched. DNA of the CDR3: TGCGCCAGCAAGGACAGGGTAGAGAGCAATCAGCCCCAGCATTTT. This gives the protein CASKDRVESNQPQHF.

The chain employs TRBV11-2 and TRBJ2-6; 12 bases are a match to TRBD1. The CDR3 extends over 18 amino acids. The germline V gene has CDR1 SGHAT and CDR2 FQNNGV. With V trimmed by 6 bases and J by 1 base, 7 bases remained unmatched. Written as DNA, the CDR3 is TGTGCCAGCAGGCCCCCGGGACAGGGGGCGTCTGGGGCCAACGTCCTGACTTTC. Its protein product is CASRPPGQGASGANVLTF.

A single count supports this clone. Here the CDR3 reads CASSPRFFSSYNEQFF. The CDR3 nucleotides are TGTGCCAGCAGCCCTAGGTTCTTTTCCTCCTACAATGAGCAGTTCTTC. V gene TRBV27 combines with J gene TRBJ2-1; D unclear. This CDR3 spans 16 amino acids. Trimming pared 6 bases from V and 0 bases from J, leaving 15 bases between. From germline, CDR1 is MNHEY and CDR2 SMNVEV (reference sequence).

V gene TRBV5-1 combines with J gene TRBJ1-1; 7 bases are shared with TRBD1. The CDR3 covers 14 residues. J was trimmed by 0 bases and V by 4 bases; bases with no gene match: 3. CDR1 and CDR2 (germline): SGHRS, YFSETQ. The CDR3 DNA is TGCGCCAGCAGCACAGGGGTAATGAACACTGAAGCTTTCTTT. It yields the protein CASSTGVMNTEAFF. The variable domain in full, with the rest retrieved from reference TRBV5-1 and TRBJ1-1, is KAGVTQTPRYLIKTRGQQVTLSCSPISGHRSVSWYQQTPGQGLQFLFEYFSETQRNKGNFPGRFSGRQFSNSRSEMNVSTLELGDSALYLCASSTGVMNTEAFFGQGTRLTVV.

V gene TRBV5-1 combines with J gene TRBJ2-7; TRBD2 is a possible D gene (7 bases). CDR1 is SGHRS and CDR2 is YFSETQ in the germline V gene. This CDR3 has 16 amino acids. The V end lost 3 bases, the J end lost 6 bases, and 22 bases lay between the germline ends. The CDR3 protein is CASSSRIQGGIGEQYF. The CDR3 nucleotides are TGCGCCAGCAGCTCACGAATACAGGGAGGGATAGGCGAGCAGTACTTC.

The chain uses TRBV28 and TRBJ2-7; the match to TRBD2 covers 12 bases. The CDR3 is 15 amino acids. The V segment lost 5 bases and the J segment 3 bases; nucleotides outside the gene matches: 5. CDR1 is MDHEN, CDR2 SYDVKM, per germline. CDR3 loop: CASSLPSGRGYEQYF. CDR3 sequence (DNA): TGTGCCAGCAGTCTTCCTAGCGGGAGGGGCTACGAGCAGTACTTC.

This chain joins TRBV5-1 and TRBJ1-1, with D uncertain. Trimming took off 4 bases at V and 1 base at J, with 11 bases between the two ends. The germline gives CDR1 SGHRS, CDR2 YFSETQ. CDR3 length: 14 residues. CDR3 protein: CASSPRGANTEAFF. CDR3 DNA: TGCGCCAGCAGCCCACGGGGAGCGAACACTGAAGCTTTCTTT.

J is TRBJ1-2 and V is TRBV7-2; D gene uncertain. The V gene lost 2 bases and the J gene lost 6 bases, with 13 bases spanning the gap. The CDR3 runs 14 residues. Germline V gene data show CDR1 as SGHTA and CDR2 as FQGNSA. Here the CDR3 DNA reads TGTGCCAGCAGCTTAATTTTGATGTCGGATGGCTACACCTTC. Amino acid sequence: CASSLILMSDGYTF.

CDR3 loop: CASSYDRGNPGANVLTF. The CDR3 nucleotides read TGTGCCAGCAGCTACGACAGGGGGAACCCCGGGGCCAACGTCCTGACTTTC. The chain joins TRBV9 to TRBJ2-6, with 9 bases identical to TRBD1. The CDR3 is 17 residues long. V lost 4 bases to trimming and J lost 4 bases; unmatched junction nucleotides: 9. Per germline, CDR1 SGDLS and CDR2 YYNGEE.

The chain is built from TRBV28 and TRBJ2-4; 9 bases match TRBD2. Germline V gene data show CDR1 as MDHEN and CDR2 as SYDVKM. The CDR3 is 16 residues long. V lost 3 bases and J lost 4; bases outside the gene matches: 7. The chain's CDR3 is CASSFLTAGGKNIQYF. Here the CDR3 DNA reads TGTGCCAGCAGTTTTTTAACAGCGGGAGGAAAAAACATTCAGTACTTC.

The J gene is TRBJ1-2, the V gene TRBV24-1, with D tentatively TRBD1 (5 bases). Trimming pared 3 bases from V and 5 bases from J, leaving 12 bases between. CDR1 is KGHDR, CDR2 SFDVKD, per germline. The CDR3 has 14 residues. The CDR3 reads CATSDGRAPYGYTF. The CDR3 DNA reads TGTGCCACCAGTGATGGCAGGGCTCCATATGGCTACACCTTC.

This clone was recorded once. The chain links TRBV7-2 to TRBJ2-7; 9 nucleotides line up with TRBD1. This CDR3 region has 14 residues. Unmatched junction bases numbered 4, after V lost 5 bases and J lost 2 bases. CDR1 is SGHTA, CDR2 FQGNSA, per germline. The CDR3 protein is CASSPTGGTYEQYF. For the CDR3, the DNA is TGTGCCAGCAGCCCGACAGGGGGGACCTACGAGCAGTACTTC.

V gene TRBV28 combines with J gene TRBJ1-6; perhaps TRBD1 as D (6 bases). From germline, CDR1 is MDHEN and CDR2 SYDVKM. The CDR3 loop spans 16 amino acids. Trimming cost V 7 bases and J 4 bases, with 17 bases left between them. This CDR3 reads CASIAGGTIYNSPLHF. DNA of the CDR3: TGTGCCAGCATAGCGGGGGGCACGATATATAATTCACCCCTCCACTTT. The full variable domain, completed using reference TRBV28 and TRBJ1-6, is DVKVTQSSRYLVKRTGEKVFLECVQDMDHENMFWYRQDPGLGLRLIYFSYDVKMKEKGDIPEGYSVSREKKERFSLILESASTNQTSMYLCASIAGGTIYNSPLHFGNGTRLTVT.

The V and J genes are TRBV2 and TRBJ2-1, with 7 positions matching TRBD2. V shed 8 bases, J shed 7 bases, and the junction held 8 bases outside the gene matches. Per the germline V gene, CDR1 is SNHLY and CDR2 is FYNNEI. The CDR3 totals 13 residues. The CDR3 DNA follows: TGTGCCAGCGGGCTCCGACTAGCTAATGAGCAGTTCTTC. Amino acid sequence: CASGLRLANEQFF. Full variable domain (rest looked up from reference TRBV2 and TRBJ2-1): EPEVTQTPSHQVTQMGQEVILRCVPISNHLYFYWYRQILGQKVEFLVSFYNNEISEKSEIFDDQFSVERPDGSNFTLKIRSTKLEDSAMYFCASGLRLANEQFFGPGTRLTVL.

The chain is built from TRBV9 and TRBJ2-7, with 13 positions matching TRBD2. The length of the CDR3 is 14 residues. Germline CDR1 is SGDLS and CDR2 is YYNGEE. Losses at the gene ends were 7 bases for V and 8 bases for J; bases not matched to a gene: 9. The CDR3 sequence is CASGEGLAGTKQYF. The CDR3 nucleotides read TGTGCCAGCGGGGAGGGACTAGCGGGAACAAAGCAGTACTTC.

The chain carries TRBV7-9 and TRBJ2-1; 10 nucleotides align to TRBD1. The CDR3 is 15 residues long. The J segment lost 6 bases and the V segment lost 5 bases, leaving 7 bases of the junction unmatched. CDR1 SEHNR and CDR2 FQNEAQ come from the germline V gene (reference sequence). CDR3 sequence reads: CASSPRQGAINEQFF. In nucleotides, the CDR3 is TGTGCCAGCAGCCCAAGACAGGGGGCCATCAATGAGCAGTTCTTC.

The chain carries TRBV2 and TRBJ1-2, with D possibly being TRBD1 (5 bases). Per germline, CDR1 SNHLY and CDR2 FYNNEI. V shed 1 base and J shed 7 bases, with 13 bases lying between them. CDR3 length: 14 amino acids. As DNA, the CDR3 is TGTGCCAGCAGTGAAGGGGCAGGGACTGGTGGCTACACCTTC. This encodes CASSEGAGTGGYTF. The full variable domain, in which reference TRBV2 and TRBJ1-2 provide the parts outside the CDR3, is EPEVTQTPSHQVTQMGQEVILRCVPISNHLYFYWYRQILGQKVEFLVSFYNNEISEKSEIFDDQFSVERPDGSNFTLKIRSTKLEDSAMYFCASSEGAGTGGYTFGSGTRLTVV.